This T cell receptor (beta chain) was profiled in a study of blood T cell repertoires in COVID-19. Study-level information: The cDNA or gDNA used as material had been derived from T cells, B-cell-depleted T cells, or PBMCs.

Germline assignment: CDR1 SGHNT and CDR2 YYREEE (reference sequence). V shed 4 bases, J shed 3 bases, and the junction held 17 bases outside the gene matches. CDR3 length: 18 amino acids. Clones were sequenced by immunoSEQ multiplex PCR, and TCRdb holds only the in-frame ones, with some missing. The profile covers under 250,000 clones, with around 90% appearing a single time and roughly 6.5% taken by the ten largest. This receptor was obtained from a man between 60 and 75 years old who had recovered from COVID-19. Source material: peripheral blood. This chain joins TRBV5-4 and TRBJ2-7, with TRBD1 matching over 9 bases. CDR3 DNA: TGTGCCAGCAGCGTCACGGGACAGGGCCGTCCCCCCTACTACGAGCAGTACTTC. Protein sequence: CASSVTGQGRPPYYEQYF.